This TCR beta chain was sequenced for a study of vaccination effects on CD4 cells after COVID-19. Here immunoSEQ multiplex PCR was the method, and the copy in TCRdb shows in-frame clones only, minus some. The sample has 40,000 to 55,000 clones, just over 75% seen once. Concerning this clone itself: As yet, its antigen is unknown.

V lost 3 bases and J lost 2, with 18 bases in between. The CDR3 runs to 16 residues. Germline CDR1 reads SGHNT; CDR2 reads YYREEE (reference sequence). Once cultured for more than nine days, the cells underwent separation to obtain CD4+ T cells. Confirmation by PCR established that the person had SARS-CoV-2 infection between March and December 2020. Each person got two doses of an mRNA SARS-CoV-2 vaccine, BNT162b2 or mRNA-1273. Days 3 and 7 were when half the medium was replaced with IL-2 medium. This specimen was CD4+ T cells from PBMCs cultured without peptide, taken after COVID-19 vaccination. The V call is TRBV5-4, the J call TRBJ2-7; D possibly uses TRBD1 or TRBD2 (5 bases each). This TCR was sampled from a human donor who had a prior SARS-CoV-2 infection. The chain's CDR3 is CASSSWTGTRTYEQYF. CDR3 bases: TGTGCCAGCAGCTCGTGGACCGGGACGAGAACCTACGAGCAGTACTTC.